This T cell receptor (beta chain) appears in the sequencing data of a study of Ad26.COV2.S vaccination and SARS-CoV-2 variants. Study in general: The study gave Ad26.COV2.S intramuscularly, once or twice 56 days apart.

This clone was picked up one time. No antigen is known for it. As to treatment: approximately 18 received Ad26.COV2.S at low or high dose, single or two shots; 5 received placebo; per-sample allocation not given. Each sample was drawn 63 days after the first injection (of vaccine or placebo). It was Wuhan-strain SARS-CoV-2 spike that the Ad26 vaccine vector expressed. Profiling relied on immunoSEQ multiplex PCR, and the TCRdb table lists in-frame clones only, not all of them. This sample has roughly 400,000 clones, with over 75% found just once. General study points: The placebo group had lower spike-specific TCR breadth than the vaccine recipients did.

This receptor was obtained from a person between 18 and 60 years old who received the Ad26.COV2.S COVID-19 vaccine or a placebo. Sequences were derived from peripheral blood, sampled in a trial of Ad26.COV2.S vaccine versus placebo.

Here the CDR3 reads CASSWGAGYYGYTF. The CDR3 region has the DNA TGTGCCAGCAGCTGGGGCGCCGGCTACTATGGCTACACCTTC. The chain carries TRBV7-9 and TRBJ1-2; D is perhaps TRBD1 (5 bases). Trimming stripped 4 bases from V and 3 bases from J, with 12 bases between. The CDR3 totals 14 residues. From germline, CDR1 is SEHNR and CDR2 FQNEAQ (reference sequence).